Below are 32 T cell receptor beta chains sequenced from a single sample in a study of T cells after yellow fever vaccination (dated by TCRdb to between 2018 and 2020). Libraries were constructed by 5' RACE. For sequencing, an Illumina HiSeq 2500 was employed. TCRdb applied fastp at Q25 and MiXCR to the public reads, then kept only in-frame beta chains. Each entry is one CDR3 protein sequence, shown with its most common DNA and genes. Recorded for this sample are a few hundred thousand distinct CDR3 sequences; around 7% of them occurred a single time. The ten biggest clones cover roughly a sixth of the sample. Explained via the paper, the treatment or condition label denotes: live attenuated yellow fever vaccine strain. The specimen comprised PBMCs, sampled 35 to 50 days after the first yellow fever vaccination. Every receptor here comes from a man in his late teens or twenties who received the YFV17D yellow fever vaccine.

This clonotype showed up just a few times. The chain joins TRBV7-9 to TRBJ2-3, with D maybe TRBD1 (6 bases). Trimming left V 3 bases short and J 10 bases short, with 8 bases between. Germline CDR1 SEHNR, CDR2 FQNEAQ (reference sequence). The CDR3 runs to 11 residues. CDR3 region: CASSFGQPQYF. CDR3 coding DNA: TGTGCCAGCAGCTTCGGACAGCCGCAGTATTTT.

The chain recombines TRBV15 with TRBJ1-1; no firm D call. Germline V gives CDR1 LNHNV, CDR2 YYDKDF (reference sequence). Trimming took off 0 bases at V and 2 bases at J, with 7 bases between the two ends. This CDR3 has 14 amino acids. The CDR3 bases are TGTGCCACCAGCAGAGATCACGGCAACACTGAAGCTTTCTTT. Amino acids: CATSRDHGNTEAFF. The variable domain in full, completed from reference TRBV15 and TRBJ1-1, reads DAMVIQNPRYQVTQFGKPVTLSCSQTLNHNVMYWYQQKSSQAPKLLFHYYDKDFNNEADTPDNFQSRRPNTSFCFLDIRSPGLGDTAMYLCATSRDHGNTEAFFGQGTRLTVV.

The chain couples TRBV7-6 to TRBJ2-1; unclear D gene. The CDR3 spans 13 residues. The V end was cut by 3 bases, the J end by 8 bases, with 11 bases between. Germline loops: CDR1 SGHVS, CDR2 FNYEAQ. CDR3 sequence reads: CASSLLSGDEQFF. The CDR3 coding sequence is TGTGCCAGCAGCTTGCTCAGTGGGGATGAGCAGTTCTTC.

The V call is TRBV6-1, the J call TRBJ1-6, with 8 bases that match TRBD1. CDR3 length: 14 residues. CDR1 MNHNS and CDR2 SASEGT come from the germline V gene. Germline trimming cut 6 bases from V and 10 bases from J; bases unmatched to any gene: 8. CDR3 nucleotide sequence: TGTGCCAGCAGGGCGGGACAGGTGATCTCACCCCTCCACTTT. Its protein product is CASRAGQVISPLHF.

This clonotype was found a few times. This sequence joins TRBV6-1 and TRBJ1-4; D is undetermined. Germline V gives CDR1 MNHNS, CDR2 SASEGT. V was pared by 8 bases and J by 0 bases, with 13 bases between. The CDR3 extends over 15 amino acids. The chain's CDR3 is CASGRTTATNEKLFF. In DNA form, the CDR3 reads TGTGCCAGCGGGAGAACTACTGCAACTAATGAAAAACTGTTTTTT.

The chain couples TRBV6-6 to TRBJ1-4; D remains unclear. Germline V lookup: CDR1 MNHNY, CDR2 SVGAGI (reference sequence). The CDR3 is 13 residues long. Trimming left V 2 bases short and J 5 bases short, with 6 bases between. The CDR3 here is CASSYGGNEKLFF. DNA of the CDR3: TGTGCCAGCAGTTACGGCGGCAATGAAAAACTGTTTTTT.

This clonotype was seen a handful of times. The rearrangement uses TRBV7-9 and TRBJ2-2, with 8 positions matching TRBD2. The germline gives CDR1 SEHNR, CDR2 FQNEAQ (reference sequence). The V gene end was trimmed by 3 bases and the J gene end by 1 base; junction bases not matched to a gene: 4. The CDR3 length is 16 residues. The chain's CDR3 is CASSFISGGNTGELFF. The CDR3 coding sequence is TGTGCCAGCAGCTTTATCAGCGGGGGGAACACCGGGGAGCTGTTTTTT. Full variable domain (missing parts from reference TRBV7-9 and TRBJ2-2): DTGVSQNPRHKITKRGQNVTFRCDPISEHNRLYWYRQTLGQGPEFLTYFQNEAQLEKSRLLSDRFSAERPKGSFSTLEIQRTEQGDSAMYLCASSFISGGNTGELFFGEGSRLTVL.

A remark on this clonotype: A much larger clone differs by one base, so this may be a read error. This sequence joins TRBV12-3 or TRBV12-4 and TRBJ1-1, with no clear D. V lost 7 bases and J 3 bases, leaving 9 bases between the germline ends. This CDR3 has 12 amino acids. The CDR3 coding sequence is TGTGCCAGCACCCAAGCGGACACTGAAGCTTTCTTT. Protein sequence: CASTQADTEAFF.

This clonotype has more than one count but fewer than ten. The chain couples TRBV9 to TRBJ2-1; tentatively, D is TRBD2 (7 bases). The CDR3 sequence is 15 residues long. Per the germline V gene, CDR1 is SGDLS and CDR2 is YYNGEE. Trimming stripped 0 bases from V and 6 bases from J, with 13 bases between. The CDR3 DNA sequence: TGTGCCAGCAGCGTAGTTGGCGGGGGCTCCAATGAGCAGTTCTTC. Its translation is CASSVVGGGSNEQFF.

CDR3 region: CASSFPGYLNTEAFF. CDR3 bases: TGTGCCAGCAGTTTCCCGGGATATCTGAACACTGAAGCTTTCTTT. The V gene is TRBV6-2 or TRBV6-3, the J gene TRBJ1-1; D not certain. Trimming removed 4 bases at V and 0 bases at J, with 12 bases between. The CDR3 extends over 15 amino acids. Per germline, CDR1 MNHEY and CDR2 SVGEGT.

This chain joins TRBV6-4 and TRBJ1-1; 8 nucleotides match TRBD1. CDR1 and CDR2 (germline): MRHNA, SNTAGT. This CDR3 has 17 residues. Trimming at V came to 4 bases and at J to 1 base, leaving 11 bases not matched to a gene. CDR3 DNA: TGTGCCAGCAGTGTAATGGCCAGGGGGCAGGGGAACACTGAAGCTTTCTTT. Protein product: CASSVMARGQGNTEAFF.

This clonotype was seen more than once but under ten times. The CDR3 sequence: CASSQDVAEQETQYF. Written as DNA, the CDR3 is TGCGCCAGCAGCCAAGATGTGGCAGAACAAGAGACCCAGTACTTC. The chain links TRBV4-1 to TRBJ2-5; no definite D call. V was pared by 0 bases and J by 2 bases, with 10 bases between. The CDR3 runs to 15 residues. Per the germline V gene, CDR1 is MGHRA and CDR2 is YSYEKL.

V is TRBV5-1 and J is TRBJ2-1, with 7 positions matching TRBD1. The germline V gene has CDR1 SGHRS and CDR2 YFSETQ. V lost 4 bases to trimming and J lost 7 bases; unmatched junction nucleotides: 14. The length of the CDR3 is 16 residues. For the CDR3, the DNA is TGCGCCAGCAGCCCCAGCCGACAGGGTTGGTATAATGAGCAGTTCTTC. Its protein product is CASSPSRQGWYNEQFF.

The chain couples TRBV7-8 to TRBJ2-5, with D tentatively TRBD2 (7 bases). The CDR3 sequence is 16 residues long. Per the germline V gene, CDR1 is SGHVS and CDR2 is FQNEAQ. V lost 5 bases, J lost 5 bases, and 21 bases lay in between. CDR3 sequence: CASSPVGGGAWETQYF. CDR3 coding DNA: TGTGCCAGCAGCCCAGTGGGGGGGGGGGCGTGGGAGACCCAGTACTTC.

This chain uses TRBV6-1 with TRBJ2-7; the match to TRBD1 covers 7 bases. The germline CDR1 and CDR2 sequences are MNHNS and SASEGT. With 4 bases clipped from V and 0 bases from J, the junction kept 9 bases outside the gene matches. The CDR3 contains 16 residues. The CDR3: CASSARETGSSYEQYF. The CDR3 coding sequence is TGTGCCAGCAGTGCCCGCGAGACAGGGTCCTCCTACGAGCAGTACTTC.

The genes are TRBV9 and TRBJ1-1; 7 nucleotides align to TRBD1. CDR3 size: 13 residues. Germline CDR1 is SGDLS and CDR2 is YYNGEE. V lost 0 bases to trimming and J lost 11 bases; unmatched junction nucleotides: 7. The CDR3 bases are TGTGCCAGCAGCGTAGTGGCAGGGGGAACGGCTTTCTTT. Protein product: CASSVVAGGTAFF.

This clonotype was counted between two and nine times. The V call is TRBV30, the J call TRBJ1-3, with TRBD1 as a possible D gene (6 bases). Trimming pared 2 bases from V and 0 bases from J, leaving 23 bases between. The CDR3 has 19 amino acids. Germline assignment: CDR1 GTSNPN and CDR2 SVGIG (reference sequence). Here the CDR3 DNA reads TGTGCCTGGAGTCCCTCACCCAGGGGAAGAGTCACCTCTGGAAACACCATATATTTT. The encoded protein is CAWSPSPRGRVTSGNTIYF.

This clonotype came up a few times. This rearrangement joins TRBV28 to TRBJ1-6; D uncertain. Looked up from germline, CDR1 is MDHEN and CDR2 is SYDVKM. The CDR3 length is 15 residues. Trimming removed 4 bases from V and 4 bases from J, with 11 bases in between. The CDR3 sequence: CASSSTGRYNSPLHF. Here the CDR3 DNA reads TGTGCCAGCAGTTCCACCGGACGGTATAATTCACCCCTCCACTTT.

In this sample, this clonotype turned up a few times. CDR3 sequence: CASSQRRGPYEQYV. CDR3 sequence (DNA): TGTGCCAGCAGTCAGCGTCGGGGGCCCTACGAGCAGTACGTC. The chain combines TRBV28 with TRBJ2-7; tentatively, D is TRBD1 or TRBD2 (6 bases each). V was shortened by 5 bases and J by 2 bases, with 13 bases between the two germline ends. This CDR3 has 14 amino acids. Germline assignment: CDR1 MDHEN and CDR2 SYDVKM.

The genes are TRBV12-3 or TRBV12-4 and TRBJ2-3; 9 nucleotides align to TRBD1. Losses at the gene ends were 6 bases for V and 4 bases for J; bases not matched to a gene: 5. The length of the CDR3 is 14 residues. CDR3 protein: CASRTGTGSDTQYF. CDR3 coding DNA: TGTGCCAGCAGAACTGGGACAGGGTCAGATACGCAGTATTTT.

V is TRBV20-1 and J is TRBJ1-1; the D gene is possibly TRBD1 (5 bases). V dropped 5 bases and J dropped 0 bases, with 16 bases sitting between them. Germline V gene lookup returns CDR1 DFQATT and CDR2 SNEGSKA (reference sequence). There are 15 residues in the CDR3. CDR3 region: CSAQHRQTMNTEAFF. The CDR3 DNA is TGCAGTGCTCAACATAGACAGACCATGAACACTGAAGCTTTCTTT.

This clonotype was detected a few times. The chain is built from TRBV18 and TRBJ2-3; TRBD2 aligns across 7 bases. The CDR3 runs 16 residues. Germline CDR1 reads KGHSH; CDR2 reads LQKENI. With V trimmed by 6 bases and J by 6 bases, 15 bases remained unmatched. In DNA, the CDR3 is TGTGCCAGCTCGCAACTAGCGCTGGGGATGGCGGATACGCAGTATTTT. It yields the protein CASSQLALGMADTQYF.

This clonotype showed up just a few times. The chain uses TRBV25-1 and TRBJ2-2; perhaps TRBD2 as D (5 bases). Germline values: CDR1 MGHDK, CDR2 SYGVNS. The CDR3 has 16 amino acids. Trimming left V 4 bases short and J 0 bases short, with 12 bases between. DNA of the CDR3: TGTGCCAGCAGTGCCCCTGGGAGACCGAACACCGGGGAGCTGTTTTTT. Its protein is CASSAPGRPNTGELFF.

This clonotype showed up many times. V gene TRBV20-1 combines with J gene TRBJ2-7; perhaps D is TRBD1 or TRBD2 (5 bases each). CDR3 length: 13 residues. Germline V gene data show CDR1 as DFQATT and CDR2 as SNEGSKA (reference sequence). Trimming shortened V by 3 bases and J by 0 bases, and 9 bases separated the two germline ends. The CDR3 DNA follows: TGCAGTGCTAGGGCAGGGAGCTCCTACGAGCAGTACTTC. Amino acids: CSARAGSSYEQYF.

The table lists this clonotype with a few counts. This chain connects TRBV4-1 to TRBJ2-5; D is unresolved. Trimming left V 2 bases short and J 1 base short, with 14 bases between. Germline V CDR1 and CDR2: MGHRA, YSYEKL. The CDR3 has 16 residues. The CDR3: CASSQPEHGSQETQYF. The CDR3 bases are TGCGCCAGCAGCCAACCTGAACACGGCTCCCAAGAGACCCAGTACTTC.

This clonotype has only a few counts. This chain connects TRBV5-1 to TRBJ1-1; D may be TRBD1 (5 bases). The CDR3 contains 15 residues. Germline CDR1 is SGHRS and CDR2 is YFSETQ. The V gene lost 3 bases and the J gene lost 6 bases, with 18 bases spanning the gap. The CDR3: CASSSFGTVVSEAFF. CDR3 nucleotides: TGCGCCAGCAGCTCGTTTGGGACGGTGGTCTCTGAAGCTTTCTTT.

This clonotype showed up many times. This chain uses TRBV5-1 with TRBJ2-5; the match to TRBD1 covers 10 bases. Germline CDR1 reads SGHRS; CDR2 reads YFSETQ. V lost 0 bases, J lost 4 bases, and 15 bases stayed unmatched. The CDR3 is 19 residues long. CDR3 residues: CASSLAGTGVWRTGETQYF. The CDR3 region has the DNA TGCGCCAGCAGCTTGGCCGGGACAGGGGTTTGGCGGACGGGAGAGACCCAGTACTTC.

This clonotype was observed a handful of times. The chain uses TRBV30 and TRBJ1-2; 11 bases line up with TRBD1. The ends lost 0 bases at V and 8 bases at J; junction bases unmatched: 8. CDR3 length equals 15 residues. Germline V gene lookup returns CDR1 GTSNPN and CDR2 SVGIG (reference sequence). The CDR3 is CAWSVPGQGAIGYTF. DNA for the CDR3: TGTGCCTGGAGTGTCCCCGGACAGGGGGCGATAGGCTACACCTTC.

This clonotype was seen repeatedly, ten times or more. The chain carries TRBV7-8 and TRBJ2-1, with 7 bases identical to TRBD2. Trimming took 4 bases from V and 0 from J; bases not matched to a gene: 9. Germline loops: CDR1 SGHVS, CDR2 FQNEAQ. The CDR3 spans 17 residues. This CDR3 reads CASSSRAGPSSYNEQFF. The CDR3 DNA reads TGTGCCAGCAGCTCCCGAGCGGGGCCGAGCTCCTACAATGAGCAGTTCTTC.

Ten or more counts support this clonotype. The rearrangement links TRBV4-3 to TRBJ2-1; D possibly corresponds to TRBD1 (7 bases). Germline CDR1 is LGHNA and CDR2 is YSLEER. This CDR3 has 14 amino acids. V gave up 4 bases and J gave up 9 bases, with 16 bases separating them. The CDR3, as DNA: TGCGCCAGCAGCCCCTACTCAGGGGGAGGTGAGCAGTTCTTC. Its protein is CASSPYSGGGEQFF.

This clonotype was counted only a few times. The chain links TRBV7-3 to TRBJ1-1, with 9 bases fitting TRBD1. The CDR3 extends over 15 amino acids. Trimming cost V 5 bases and J 0 bases; bases outside gene matches: 4. The germline V gene has CDR1 SGHTA and CDR2 FQGTGA. This CDR3 reads CASSPQGAMNTEAFF. CDR3 DNA sequence: TGTGCCAGCAGCCCACAGGGGGCGATGAACACTGAAGCTTTCTTT.

A few counts support this clonotype. The J gene is TRBJ2-2, the V gene TRBV4-1; D is unclear. V lost 1 base, J lost 0 bases, and 18 bases lay in between. Germline CDR1 MGHRA, CDR2 YSYEKL. This CDR3 comprises 19 residues. The chain's CDR3 is CASSQVLVWTDTNTGELFF. CDR3 bases: TGCGCCAGCAGCCAAGTCTTGGTGTGGACGGATACGAACACCGGGGAGCTGTTTTTT.